Following are 32 T cell receptor beta chains from one sample sequenced in a study of T cell responses to AZD1222 COVID-19 vaccine. Profiling relied on immunoSEQ multiplex PCR, and the TCRdb table lists in-frame clones only, not all of them. The sample yields about 97,000 clones, about 91% seen once. Sequenced here: peripheral blood, sampled on day 0 of AZD1222 vaccination. The receptors were sampled from an adult in good health.

The chain links TRBV3-1 (or the pseudogene TRBV3-2) to TRBJ2-7, with 8 bases identical to TRBD2. The germline CDR1 and CDR2 sequences are LGHDT and YNNKEL (reference sequence). This CDR3 region has 16 residues. Trimming at V came to 3 bases and at J to 2 bases, leaving 9 bases not matched to a gene. CDR3 sequence: CASSHGGLAITYEQYF. CDR3 sequence (DNA): TGTGCCAGCAGCCACGGAGGACTAGCTATTACCTACGAGCAGTACTTC.

This clone appeared a single time. The rearrangement uses TRBV19 and TRBJ1-2; unclear D gene. The CDR3 has 13 residues. V was pared by 1 base and J by 4 bases, with 7 bases between. Germline V gives CDR1 LNHDA, CDR2 SQIVND (reference sequence). The CDR3 sequence is CASSIGTSYGYTF. The CDR3 coding sequence is TGTGCCAGTAGTATAGGTACAAGCTATGGCTACACCTTC.

This clone has only a few counts. The rearrangement joins TRBV4-1 to TRBJ1-4; D is perhaps TRBD1 (6 bases). V lost 3 bases, J lost 5 bases, and 19 bases lay in between. Per the germline V gene, CDR1 is MGHRA and CDR2 is YSYEKL. CDR3 length: 17 amino acids. In nucleotides, the CDR3 is TGCGCCAGCAGCCACCCACAGGGTAATCCGTTGAATGAAAAACTGTTTTTT. Its translation is CASSHPQGNPLNEKLFF.

This rearrangement joins TRBV7-2 to TRBJ2-1, with a tentative D call TRBD2 (5 bases). CDR3 length: 15 amino acids. Germline V gene lookup returns CDR1 SGHTA and CDR2 FQGNSA. The germline V and J ends were trimmed by 3 bases and 7 bases, with 16 bases remaining between them. In DNA, the CDR3 is TGTGCCAGCAGCTTCCCCGACCAGCGAGGGAATGAGCAGTTCTTC. Protein sequence: CASSFPDQRGNEQFF.

The gene calls are TRBV10-3 and TRBJ2-1; the D call may be TRBD1 or TRBD2 (5 bases each). Germline V lookup: CDR1 ENHRY, CDR2 SYGVKD. The CDR3 is made up of 17 amino acids. The V end lost 2 bases, the J end lost 5 bases, and 19 bases lay between the germline ends. DNA for the CDR3: TGTGCCATCAGTGAGAGATTTAGTAGGGACGGGAACAATGAGCAGTTCTTC. Translation: CAISERFSRDGNNEQFF.

This clone was seen once. The CDR3 region has the DNA TGTGCCAGCAGCCTCCAGGACAGCTCTGGAAACACCATATATTTT. Amino acids: CASSLQDSSGNTIYF. The rearrangement joins TRBV11-2 to TRBJ1-3; TRBD1 is a possible D gene (6 bases). The germline gives CDR1 SGHAT, CDR2 FQNNGV. This CDR3 spans 15 amino acids. The V end lost 5 bases, the J end lost 0 bases, and 11 bases lay between the germline ends. Drawing the rest from reference TRBV11-2 and TRBJ1-3, the complete variable domain is EAGVAQSPRYKIIEKRQSVAFWCNPISGHATLYWYQQILGQGPKLLIQFQNNGVVDDSQLPKDRFSAERLKGVDSTLKIQPAKLEDSAVYLCASSLQDSSGNTIYFGEGSWLTVV.

The chain links TRBV19 to TRBJ1-6; D gene ambiguous. CDR1 and CDR2 from the germline V gene are LNHDA and SQIVND (reference sequence). V lost 2 bases, J lost 8 bases, and 16 bases lay in between. The CDR3 length is 16 residues. This CDR3 is CASSIIQRTADSPLHF. CDR3 DNA: TGTGCCAGTAGTATAATTCAAAGGACGGCGGATTCACCCCTCCACTTT.

This rearrangement joins TRBV5-1 to TRBJ1-2; D gene uncertain. V was clipped by 0 bases and J by 3 bases, with 12 bases between them. This CDR3 spans 15 amino acids. Germline CDR1 reads SGHRS; CDR2 reads YFSETQ. CDR3 protein: CASSLEAPWDYGYTF. The CDR3 coding sequence is TGCGCCAGCAGCTTGGAGGCTCCGTGGGACTATGGCTACACCTTC.

For this clone: The junction departs from the called germline gene at one end, perhaps through a read error. CDR3 loop: CASTEKTGRREQFF. The CDR3 DNA reads as TGTGCCAGCACTGAAAAGACAGGGAGGCGAGAGCAGTTCTTC. This rearrangement joins TRBV2 to TRBJ2-1; tentative D call: TRBD1 (7 bases). The CDR3 contains 14 residues. Germline values: CDR1 SNHLY, CDR2 FYNNEI. Complete variable domain (other parts from reference TRBV2 and TRBJ2-1): EPEVTQTPSHQVTQMGQEVILRCVPISNHLYFYWYRQILGQKVEFLVSFYNNEISEKSEIFDDQFSVERPDGSNFTLKIRSTKLEDSAMYFCASTEKTGRREQFFGPGTRLTVL.

V usage is TRBV28 and J usage is TRBJ1-2; TRBD1 matches at 7 bases. This CDR3 is 15 amino acids long. The ends lost 5 bases at V and 8 bases at J; junction bases unmatched: 14. The germline V gene encodes CDR1 MDHEN and CDR2 SYDVKM. The DNA of the CDR3 is TGTGCCAGCAGTCTCACGTATTCAGGGGGTCGGGGCTACACCTTC. Protein: CASSLTYSGGRGYTF.

This rearrangement joins TRBV15 to TRBJ2-7; D not certain. CDR3 length: 12 residues. Trimming stripped 6 bases from V and 0 bases from J, with 6 bases between. Germline V lookup: CDR1 LNHNV, CDR2 YYDKDF (reference sequence). CDR3 sequence reads: CATRLSSYEQYF. DNA for the CDR3: TGTGCCACCAGGCTTAGCTCCTACGAGCAGTACTTC. Drawing the rest from reference TRBV15 and TRBJ2-7, the complete variable domain is DAMVIQNPRYQVTQFGKPVTLSCSQTLNHNVMYWYQQKSSQAPKLLFHYYDKDFNNEADTPDNFQSRRPNTSFCFLDIRSPGLGDTAMYLCATRLSSYEQYFGPGTRLTVT.

The chain carries TRBV7-3 and TRBJ1-5, with D perhaps matching TRBD1 (5 bases). Germline loops: CDR1 SGHTA, CDR2 FQGTGA. V shed 5 bases and J shed 6 bases, with 17 bases lying between them. This CDR3 is built from 15 residues. The CDR3 DNA reads as TGTGCCAGCAGCCCTGGGGGGGATCGGATTCAGCCCCAGCATTTT. Residues: CASSPGGDRIQPQHF. Full variable domain (remainder filled in from reference TRBV7-3 and TRBJ1-5): GAGVSQTPSNKVTEKGKYVELRCDPISGHTALYWYRQSLGQGPEFLIYFQGTGAADDSGLPNDRFFAVRPEGSVSTLKIQRTERGDSAVYLCASSPGGDRIQPQHFGDGTRLSIL.

This chain uses TRBV4-3 with TRBJ2-7; 9 bases line up with TRBD1. The CDR3 sequence is 14 residues long. V gave up 1 base and J gave up 5 bases; unmatched junction bases: 3. Germline-derived CDR1 and CDR2 are LGHNA and YSLEER. The CDR3 protein is CASSQGDREDEQYF. The DNA of the CDR3 is TGCGCCAGCAGCCAAGGGGACAGGGAGGACGAGCAGTACTTC.

The genes are TRBV6-5 and TRBJ2-7, with TRBD1 identical over 8 bases. The CDR3 consists of 15 residues. Germline CDR1 MNHEY, CDR2 SVGAGI. After removal of 6 bases from V and 0 bases from J, the junction contained 7 bases not matched to a gene. CDR3 in DNA: TGTGCCAGCAGAAACGCCGGGACAGGCTCCTACGAGCAGTACTTC. Translation gives CASRNAGTGSYEQYF.

This chain uses TRBV11-2 with TRBJ1-5; the D is unclear. CDR3 length: 13 amino acids. V lost 4 bases to trimming and J lost 4 bases, with 8 bases between them. Looked up from germline, CDR1 is SGHAT and CDR2 is FQNNGV. Here the CDR3 DNA reads TGTGCCAGCAGCTGGTCCGGGAATCAGCCCCAGCATTTT. Protein sequence: CASSWSGNQPQHF.

This sequence joins TRBV7-3 and TRBJ1-1; 7 bases map to TRBD1. V dropped 5 bases and J dropped 3; count of bases not matched to a gene: 9. In germline, CDR1 is SGHTA, CDR2 FQGTGA. The CDR3 contains 15 residues. The CDR3: CASSLDRDMDTEAFF. In DNA form, the CDR3 reads TGTGCCAGCAGCCTAGACAGGGATATGGACACTGAAGCTTTCTTT.

The V gene is TRBV7-6, the J gene TRBJ1-1, with TRBD1 matching over 9 bases. V gave up 4 bases and J gave up 0 bases; unmatched junction bases: 6. CDR3 length: 16 amino acids. Germline V gene lookup returns CDR1 SGHVS and CDR2 FNYEAQ. The CDR3 sequence is CASSSRGQGMNTEAFF. The CDR3 DNA reads as TGTGCCAGCAGCTCACGGGGACAGGGTATGAACACTGAAGCTTTCTTT.

The rearrangement uses TRBV4-2 and TRBJ1-1, with D uncertain. Germline lookup yields CDR1 LGHNA and CDR2 YNFKEQ. V shed 3 bases and J shed 0 bases, with 11 bases lying between them. There are 15 residues in the CDR3. CDR3 sequence reads: CASSQEVFMNTEAFF. DNA for the CDR3: TGTGCCAGCAGCCAGGAGGTTTTTATGAACACTGAAGCTTTCTTT.

A single count supports this clone. The rearrangement uses TRBV3-1 (or the pseudogene TRBV3-2) and TRBJ2-2, with D hard to call. This CDR3 is built from 16 residues. Germline V gene lookup returns CDR1 LGHDT and CDR2 YNNKEL (reference sequence). V lost 0 bases to trimming and J lost 2 bases, with 10 bases between them. The CDR3 DNA reads TGTGCCAGCAGCCAAGATCTCTGGAGAAACACCGGGGAGCTGTTTTTT. Protein product: CASSQDLWRNTGELFF.

CDR3 protein: CASSIQGRTGELFF. In DNA, the CDR3 is TGTGCCAGTAGTATCCAGGGTAGGACCGGGGAGCTGTTTTTT. The chain carries TRBV19 and TRBJ2-2; D is perhaps TRBD1 (5 bases). Germline-derived CDR1 and CDR2 are LNHDA and SQIVND (reference sequence). V was trimmed by 3 bases and J by 5 bases, leaving 10 bases between them. This CDR3 is 14 amino acids long.

The genes are TRBV6-6 and TRBJ2-1; weak D call: TRBD1 (6 bases). V was shortened by 7 bases and J by 4 bases, with 11 bases between the two germline ends. The germline V gene encodes CDR1 MNHNY and CDR2 SVGAGI (reference sequence). This CDR3 spans 13 amino acids. The CDR3 DNA follows: TGTGCCAGCACCATGGACAGTTACAATGAGCAGTTCTTC. Protein sequence: CASTMDSYNEQFF.

The CDR3 here is CASMTGEYGYTF. The CDR3 DNA reads TGTGCCAGCATGACAGGGGAATATGGCTACACCTTC. The rearrangement links TRBV12-3 or TRBV12-4 to TRBJ1-2; 8 bases agree with TRBD1. J gave up 5 bases and V 7 bases, and 3 bases lay outside the gene matches. The CDR3 loop spans 12 amino acids.

V is TRBV4-3 and J is TRBJ1-3; D is perhaps TRBD1 (5 bases). V lost 0 bases, J lost 0 bases, and 12 bases lay in between. This CDR3 region has 17 residues. Per the germline V gene, CDR1 is LGHNA and CDR2 is YSLEER. Written as DNA, the CDR3 is TGCGCCAGCAGCCAAGAACGGGTTCAGGGCTCTGGAAACACCATATATTTT. Translated: CASSQERVQGSGNTIYF.

The rearrangement joins TRBV6-1 to TRBJ1-1; TRBD1 is a possible D gene (5 bases). CDR3 length equals 15 residues. The V end lost 0 bases, the J end lost 1 base, and 9 bases lay between the germline ends. Germline CDR1 reads MNHNS; CDR2 reads SASEGT. The CDR3 DNA follows: TGTGCCAGCAGTGAAGCTGGAACAGGGAACACTGAAGCTTTCTTT. Translating gives CASSEAGTGNTEAFF.

This chain uses TRBV25-1 with TRBJ2-3; no definite D call. Germline CDR1 reads MGHDK; CDR2 reads SYGVNS. This CDR3 is built from 12 residues. Trimming cost V 7 bases and J 1 base, with 6 bases left between them. CDR3 sequence reads: CASNRGTDTQYF. DNA of the CDR3: TGTGCCAGCAACCGGGGCACAGATACGCAGTATTTT.

The chain links TRBV7-2 to TRBJ2-7, with D hard to call. This CDR3 is built from 14 residues. V dropped 1 base and J dropped 0 bases, with 7 bases sitting between them. Germline values: CDR1 SGHTA, CDR2 FQGNSA. The CDR3 spells CASSLVAVSYEQYF. CDR3 nucleotides: TGTGCCAGCAGCTTAGTGGCAGTCTCCTACGAGCAGTACTTC.

The CDR3 sequence is CASSDDSGGAETQYF. The DNA for the CDR3 is TGTGCCAGCAGTGATGATAGCGGGGGGGCAGAGACCCAGTACTTC. J is TRBJ2-5 and V is TRBV2; 11 nucleotides match TRBD2. J was trimmed by 4 bases and V by 3 bases; bases with no gene match: 4. The germline gives CDR1 SNHLY, CDR2 FYNNEI. The CDR3 spans 15 residues.

The chain's CDR3 is CASIKQGGEAFF. The CDR3 region has the DNA TGTGCCAGCATTAAACAGGGAGGTGAAGCTTTCTTT. The chain links TRBV12-3 or TRBV12-4 to TRBJ1-1; possible D gene TRBD1, 6 bases. Trimming stripped 7 bases from V and 7 bases from J, with 13 bases between. There are 12 residues in the CDR3.

This sequence joins TRBV10-3 and TRBJ2-6, with D perhaps given as TRBD1 or TRBD2 (5 bases each). This CDR3 is built from 14 residues. Germline V gene lookup returns CDR1 ENHRY and CDR2 SYGVKD. V was shortened by 6 bases and J by 1 base, with 7 bases between the two germline ends. This CDR3 reads CAISRESGANVLTF. The CDR3 DNA is TGTGCCATCAGCAGGGAGTCTGGGGCCAACGTCCTGACTTTC.

The chain has TRBV5-1 and TRBJ1-5; D is unresolved. The CDR3 has 14 residues. Trimming took 3 bases from V and 8 from J, leaving 15 bases between them. CDR1 SGHRS and CDR2 YFSETQ come from the germline V gene. The CDR3 sequence is CASSSGSGREPQHF. The CDR3 nucleotides read TGCGCCAGCAGCTCCGGTTCAGGCCGGGAGCCCCAGCATTTT.

The genes are TRBV6-4 and TRBJ1-2; TRBD1 aligns across 9 bases. The germline V gene encodes CDR1 MRHNA and CDR2 SNTAGT. The trim removed 3 bases at V and 8 bases at J, leaving 4 bases unmatched. The CDR3 totals 13 residues. The CDR3 nucleotides are TGTGCCAGCAGTGAGGGACAGGGTCTCGGCTACACCTTC. Translation: CASSEGQGLGYTF.

The chain is built from TRBV4-2 and TRBJ2-5; 13 nucleotides match TRBD2. CDR1 and CDR2 from the germline V gene are LGHNA and YNFKEQ. The junction had 9 bases not matched to a gene; V was cut back by 1 base and J by 4 bases. The CDR3 has 18 amino acids. DNA of the CDR3: TGTGCCAGCAGCCAAGCTATTGGACTAGCGGGAGTTTCAGAGACCCAGTACTTC. Its translation: CASSQAIGLAGVSETQYF.